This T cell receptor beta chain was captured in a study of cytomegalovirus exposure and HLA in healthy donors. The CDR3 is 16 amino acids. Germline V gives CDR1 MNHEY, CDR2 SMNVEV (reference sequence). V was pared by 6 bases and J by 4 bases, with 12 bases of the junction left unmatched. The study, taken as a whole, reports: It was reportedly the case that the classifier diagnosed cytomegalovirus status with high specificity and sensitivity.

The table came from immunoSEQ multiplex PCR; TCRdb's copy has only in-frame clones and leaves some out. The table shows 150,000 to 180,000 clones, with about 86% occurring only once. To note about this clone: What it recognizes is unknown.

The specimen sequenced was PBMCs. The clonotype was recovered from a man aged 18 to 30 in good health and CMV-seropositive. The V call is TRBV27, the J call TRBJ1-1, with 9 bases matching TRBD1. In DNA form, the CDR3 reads TGTGCCAGCAGACCACAGGGGGCGATTCTTTTCACTGAAGCTTTCTTT. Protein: CASRPQGAILFTEAFF.